This passage covers 32 T cell receptor beta chains from one sample sequenced in a study of blood T cell repertoires in COVID-19. Data came from immunoSEQ multiplex PCR; TCRdb stores just in-frame clones and leaves some out. This sample yields roughly 280,000 clones, of which roughly 86% are seen a single time; about 8.7% belongs to the top ten. Sequenced sample: peripheral blood. The receptor set was obtained from a man aged 40-49 years with active or convalescent COVID-19.

The genes are TRBV9 and TRBJ1-2; weak D call: TRBD1 (6 bases). The CDR3 length is 14 residues. Trimming shortened V by 2 bases and J by 1 base, and 9 bases separated the two germline ends. Germline V gene sequence: CDR1 SGDLS, CDR2 YYNGEE. CDR3 coding DNA: TGTGCCAGCAGCGTCACGGACAGTAACTATGGCTACACCTTC. Its protein is CASSVTDSNYGYTF.

This clone was counted between two and nine times. The chain carries TRBV5-1 and TRBJ2-5; D may be TRBD1 (6 bases). Germline CDR1 SGHRS, CDR2 YFSETQ. The CDR3 contains 14 residues. Between the trimmed V and J ends, which lost 0 bases and 6 bases, there was a span of 12 bases. CDR3 loop: CASSLVQGRQTQYF. CDR3 in DNA: TGCGCCAGCAGCTTGGTACAGGGTAGGCAGACCCAGTACTTC.

CDR3 residues: CAISVNGRRYEQYF. CDR3 in DNA: TGTGCCATCAGTGTTAACGGGAGGAGGTACGAGCAGTACTTC. This chain joins TRBV10-3 and TRBJ2-7; 7 nucleotides match TRBD2. Trimming took 4 bases from V and 4 from J; bases not matched to a gene: 7. Looked up from germline, CDR1 is ENHRY and CDR2 is SYGVKD. This CDR3 is 14 amino acids long.

The table lists this clone with a count of one. V is TRBV7-9 and J is TRBJ2-6, with D unclear. The CDR3 loop spans 14 amino acids. Deletions cut 5 bases from V and 0 bases from J, with 5 bases between. Germline CDR1 SEHNR, CDR2 FQNEAQ (reference sequence). The CDR3 DNA reads TGTGCCAGCAGCCGAGGCTCTGGGGCCAACGTCCTGACTTTC. It specifies CASSRGSGANVLTF.

The V and J genes are TRBV28 and TRBJ1-3, with no clear D. From germline, CDR1 is MDHEN and CDR2 SYDVKM. The CDR3 runs to 16 residues. Trimming took 5 bases from V and 0 from J, leaving 14 bases between them. CDR3 coding DNA: TGTGCCAGCAGTCCGATCGGTCCCGGCTCTGGAAACACCATATATTTT. It encodes CASSPIGPGSGNTIYF.

As concerns this clone: At one of its ends the junction is not consistent with the germline gene, which may arise from a read error. The rearrangement links TRBV5-3 to TRBJ2-5; perhaps TRBD1 as D (5 bases). TRBV5-3 is classed as an ORF, of uncertain function. The CDR3 loop spans 13 amino acids. The CDR3 spells CARSDTGQGTQYF. CDR3 sequence (DNA): TGTGCCAGAAGCGATACAGGCCAAGGGACCCAGTACTTC.

The chain's CDR3 is CASSTQQANEQFF. The CDR3 DNA reads as TGTGCCAGCAGCACACAACAGGCAAATGAGCAGTTCTTC. The chain uses TRBV3-1 (or the pseudogene TRBV3-2) and TRBJ2-1, with D maybe TRBD1 (5 bases). CDR3 length: 13 residues. Trimming took off 5 bases at V and 7 bases at J, with 12 bases between the two ends. Looked up from germline, CDR1 is LGHDT and CDR2 is YNNKEL (reference sequence).

The chain has TRBV2 and TRBJ1-2, with 8 bases aligning to TRBD1. The V segment lost 8 bases and the J segment 5 bases; nucleotides outside the gene matches: 7. The CDR3 runs 13 residues. Germline CDR1 and CDR2: SNHLY and FYNNEI. The CDR3 loop reads CASLQGGAYGYTF. As DNA, the CDR3 is TGTGCCAGCTTACAGGGGGGCGCATATGGCTACACCTTC.

The genes are TRBV24-1 and TRBJ2-3; 10 positions match TRBD1. V lost 12 bases to trimming and J lost 1 base; unmatched junction nucleotides: 9. The CDR3 extends over 15 amino acids. CDR1 and CDR2 from the germline V gene are KGHDR and SFDVKD. The DNA for the CDR3 is TGTGCCGCCTCAACCGGGACAGGGGGCACAGATACGCAGTATTTT. Translating gives CAASTGTGGTDTQYF.

CDR3 bases: TGTGCCACCAGTGATGTTGGTGTCAGCTATGGCTACACCTTC. Residues: CATSDVGVSYGYTF. The V gene is TRBV24-1, the J gene TRBJ1-2; no reliable D call. The CDR3 runs 14 residues. Germline CDR1 reads KGHDR; CDR2 reads SFDVKD. V was cut by 3 bases and J by 4 bases, with 11 bases left in between.

This CDR3 reads CASSLGHDQPQHF. CDR3 bases: TGTGCCAGCAGCCTCGGACACGATCAGCCCCAGCATTTT. The chain joins TRBV3-1 (or the pseudogene TRBV3-2) to TRBJ1-5, with D possibly TRBD1 on 5 matching bases. CDR1 is LGHDT and CDR2 is YNNKEL in the germline V gene (reference sequence). The CDR3 consists of 13 residues. V lost 4 bases, J lost 5 bases, and 9 bases lay in between.

The gene calls are TRBV18 and TRBJ1-1; no reliable D call. The CDR3 covers 13 residues. V was pared by 5 bases and J by 5 bases, with 12 bases between. CDR1 is KGHSH and CDR2 is LQKENI in the germline V gene. The CDR3 DNA follows: TGTGCCAGCTCAACTGAACCGAGGACTGAAGCTTTCTTT. As protein: CASSTEPRTEAFF.

The V call is TRBV9, the J call TRBJ1-2; 7 bases line up with TRBD1. The CDR3 sequence is 14 residues long. The germline V gene encodes CDR1 SGDLS and CDR2 YYNGEE. J was trimmed by 7 bases and V by 0 bases; bases with no gene match: 6. The CDR3 DNA is TGTGCCAGCAGCGTAGCTTGGGACAGTACTGGCTACACCTTC. It yields the protein CASSVAWDSTGYTF. Full variable domain (missing parts from reference TRBV9 and TRBJ1-2): DSGVTQTPKHLITATGQRVTLRCSPRSGDLSVYWYQQSLDQGLQFLIQYYNGEERAKGNILERFSAQQFPDLHSELNLSSLELGDSALYFCASSVAWDSTGYTFGSGTRLTVV.

The chain joins TRBV5-1 to TRBJ1-1; D remains unclear. Trimming removed 1 base from V and 4 bases from J, with 14 bases in between. In germline, CDR1 is SGHRS, CDR2 YFSETQ. The CDR3 consists of 15 residues. For the CDR3, the DNA is TGCGCCAGCAGCTTGAATGGGGAGGGATTCACTGAAGCTTTCTTT. Translated: CASSLNGEGFTEAFF.

The chain uses TRBV6-5 and TRBJ1-4, with D possibly TRBD1 on 6 matching bases. CDR1 and CDR2 from the germline V gene are MNHEY and SVGAGI. The V end was cut by 6 bases, the J end by 4 bases, with 12 bases between. There are 14 residues in the CDR3. The CDR3 sequence: CASSAGGYNEKLFF. The DNA for the CDR3 is TGTGCCAGCAGCGCTGGGGGCTATAATGAAAAACTGTTTTTT.

There are a few counts of this clone. This chain joins TRBV7-6 and TRBJ1-1; possibly TRBD1 for D (6 bases). Germline V gene data show CDR1 as SGHVS and CDR2 as FNYEAQ. The germline V and J ends were trimmed by 5 bases and 7 bases, with 20 bases remaining between them. This CDR3 contains 15 residues. CDR3 sequence reads: CASSRTDFGRGEAFF. The CDR3 DNA reads TGTGCCAGCAGCCGGACAGATTTTGGGCGAGGTGAAGCTTTCTTT.

CDR3 bases: TGTGCCAGCTCACCCCTGGGACTAGCGGCCTCCTACGAGCAGTACTTC. Its translation is CASSPLGLAASYEQYF. The rearrangement links TRBV18 to TRBJ2-7; TRBD2 agrees at 11 bases. This CDR3 contains 16 residues. Germline CDR1 reads KGHSH; CDR2 reads LQKENI. J gave up 0 bases and V 3 bases, and 4 bases lay outside the gene matches.

The V and J genes are TRBV4-1 and TRBJ2-3; tentative D call: TRBD2 (6 bases). CDR1 and CDR2 from the germline V gene are MGHRA and YSYEKL. Trimming left V 2 bases short and J 4 bases short, with 13 bases between. The CDR3 is made up of 15 amino acids. CDR3 nucleotide sequence: TGCGCCAGCAGCCAAACCCGACTAGTTGCAGATACGCAGTATTTT. Translated, it gives CASSQTRLVADTQYF.

The rearrangement joins TRBV7-9 to TRBJ2-1; TRBD2 matches 7 bases. The germline V gene encodes CDR1 SEHNR and CDR2 FQNEAQ (reference sequence). V dropped 8 bases and J dropped 5; count of bases not matched to a gene: 6. The CDR3 is made up of 13 amino acids. CDR3 in DNA: TGTGCCAGCCTGGCTAGCGGAAACAATGAGCAGTTCTTC. It codes for CASLASGNNEQFF.

The rearrangement uses TRBV19 and TRBJ1-1; D is undetermined. The germline CDR1 and CDR2 sequences are LNHDA and SQIVND (reference sequence). The CDR3 length is 16 residues. The ends were cut back, 0 bases at V and 4 bases at J, with 15 bases in the middle. The CDR3 is CASSIDPGEIGTEAFF. The CDR3 DNA follows: TGTGCCAGTAGTATAGATCCCGGGGAGATAGGCACTGAAGCTTTCTTT. The entire variable domain, with the rest obtained from reference TRBV19 and TRBJ1-1, is as follows: DGGITQSPKYLFRKEGQNVTLSCEQNLNHDAMYWYRQDPGQGLRLIYYSQIVNDFQKGDIAEGYSVSREKKESFPLTVTSAQKNPTAFYLCASSIDPGEIGTEAFFGQGTRLTVV.

The chain combines TRBV29-1 with TRBJ1-2; the D is unclear. The V end lost 1 base, the J end lost 6 bases, and 6 bases lay between the germline ends. Germline-derived CDR1 and CDR2 are SQVTM and ANQGSEA. This CDR3 is 11 amino acids long. The CDR3 spells CSVEGRDGYTF. CDR3 DNA sequence: TGCAGCGTTGAAGGTCGGGATGGCTACACCTTC. The full variable domain, its missing parts supplied by reference TRBV29-1 and TRBJ1-2, is SAVISQKPSRDICQRGTSLTIQCQVDSQVTMMFWYRQQPGQSLTLIATANQGSEATYESGFVIDKFPISRPNLTFSTLTVSNMSPEDSSIYLCSVEGRDGYTFGSGTRLTVV.

The chain employs TRBV6-5 and TRBJ1-5, with a possible D match to TRBD1 (6 bases). CDR1 is MNHEY, CDR2 SVGAGI, per germline. The germline V and J ends were trimmed by 3 bases and 8 bases, with 14 bases remaining between them. This CDR3 is 14 amino acids long. The CDR3 spells CASSYHRVLEPQHF. CDR3 nucleotide sequence: TGTGCCAGCAGTTATCACAGGGTTTTAGAGCCCCAGCATTTT.

The table lists this clone with a count of one. This chain uses TRBV7-9 with TRBJ2-2, with a tentative D call TRBD1 (5 bases). Trimming cost V 5 bases and J 5 bases, with 18 bases left between them. The CDR3 has 16 residues. Per the germline V gene, CDR1 is SEHNR and CDR2 is FQNEAQ (reference sequence). In DNA, the CDR3 is TGTGCCAGCAGCCACCGCCCCAGGGCATTTACCGGGGAGCTGTTTTTT. Its protein product is CASSHRPRAFTGELFF. Looking up the rest from reference TRBV7-9 and TRBJ2-2 gives the full variable domain: DTGVSQNPRHKITKRGQNVTFRCDPISEHNRLYWYRQTLGQGPEFLTYFQNEAQLEKSRLLSDRFSAERPKGSFSTLEIQRTEQGDSAMYLCASSHRPRAFTGELFFGEGSRLTVL.

The gene calls are TRBV2 and TRBJ1-1; 9 bases match TRBD1. Trimming cost V 6 bases and J 11 bases; bases outside gene matches: 4. The germline CDR1 and CDR2 sequences are SNHLY and FYNNEI. CDR3 length equals 11 residues. The DNA of the CDR3 is TGTGCCAGCAGGGAGACAGGGGGTGCTTTCTTT. It encodes CASRETGGAFF.

This sequence joins TRBV3-1 (or the pseudogene TRBV3-2) and TRBJ1-2; 9 nucleotides line up with TRBD1. V was pared by 3 bases and J by 7 bases, with 6 bases of the junction left unmatched. The CDR3 consists of 14 residues. CDR1 is LGHDT and CDR2 is YNNKEL in the germline V gene (reference sequence). The CDR3 nucleotides are TGTGCCAGCAGCCACTCCGGGACAGGGTTTGGCTACACCTTC. Translated, it gives CASSHSGTGFGYTF.

The chain uses TRBV21-1 and TRBJ2-5; the table's D call, TRBD2, has no DNA check behind it. TRBV21-1 corresponds to a pseudogene. The CDR3 runs 16 residues. This CDR3 reads CASSTGRRRGLETQYF. CDR3 nucleotides: TGTGCCAGCAGCACCGGGAGGCGGAGGGGTCTGGAGACCCAGTACTTC.

CDR3 protein: CASSMGQGVGQPQHF. The CDR3 DNA reads as TGTGCCAGCAGCATGGGCCAGGGGGTAGGCCAGCCCCAGCATTTT. This chain joins TRBV5-8 and TRBJ1-5, with TRBD1 matching 7 bases. Germline V gene lookup returns CDR1 SGHTS and CDR2 YDEGEE. V gave up 4 bases and J gave up 7 bases; unmatched junction bases: 11. The length of the CDR3 is 15 residues.

Of note for this clone: This CDR3 fails to terminate in the conserved phenylalanine or tryptophan, so it likely reflects a read error. The DNA is omitted, as the CDR3 cannot be located on it reliably, and the CDR3 follows TCRdb's listing. CDR3 in amino acids: CASSGATYDI. The rearrangement uses TRBV2 and TRBJ2-7; the table calls TRBD1, which could not be checked here. Germline V gene sequence: CDR1 SNHLY, CDR2 FYNNEI. Counting both end residues, the CDR3 totals 10 amino acids.

V and J are TRBV12-5 and TRBJ1-4, with 9 bases aligning to TRBD1. Germline CDR1 reads LGHNT; CDR2 reads FRNRAP. V gave up 3 bases and J gave up 3 bases; unmatched junction bases: 20. There are 21 residues in the CDR3. CDR3 residues: CASGFFGAGQGIFRANEKLFF. DNA for the CDR3: TGTGCTAGTGGTTTTTTCGGTGCGGGACAGGGTATATTCAGGGCTAATGAAAAACTGTTTTTT.

J is TRBJ1-1 and V is TRBV7-9; tentatively, D is TRBD1 (5 bases). Trimming cost V 1 base and J 1 base, with 13 bases left between them. The CDR3 spans 16 residues. Germline loops: CDR1 SEHNR, CDR2 FQNEAQ (reference sequence). For the CDR3, the DNA is TGTGCCAGCAGCTTAGATCAGGGAACGGGGAACACTGAAGCTTTCTTT. Translation: CASSLDQGTGNTEAFF.

This sequence joins TRBV2 and TRBJ1-5; 11 nucleotides agree with TRBD1. V was pared by 8 bases and J by 5 bases, with 8 bases of the junction left unmatched. Germline V lookup: CDR1 SNHLY, CDR2 FYNNEI. The CDR3 is 15 amino acids. The CDR3 coding sequence is TGTGCCAGCGACCTCGGGGACAGGGGGTATCAGCCCCAGCATTTT. Translating it yields CASDLGDRGYQPQHF.

The chain recombines TRBV3-1 (or the pseudogene TRBV3-2) with TRBJ1-6, with D uncertain. Looked up from germline, CDR1 is LGHDT and CDR2 is YNNKEL (reference sequence). Trimming shortened V by 0 bases and J by 9 bases, and 6 bases separated the two germline ends. This CDR3 comprises 13 residues. CDR3: CASSQDLVSPLHF. The CDR3 DNA is TGTGCCAGCAGCCAAGATCTCGTTTCACCCCTCCACTTT.